This entry features one T cell receptor beta chain sequence. The antigen is undetermined. Per the germline V gene, CDR1 is SEHNR and CDR2 is FQNEAQ (reference sequence). The CDR3 length is 17 residues. V trimming: 1 base; J trimming: 4 bases; junction bases outside the gene matches: 10. This record comes from a study of cytomegalovirus exposure and HLA in healthy donors. Overall study findings and caveats: Later findings reportedly placed an Asian-associated ancestry cluster below the roughly 700-donor mean for N-insertions. One variant, a missense change in DCLRE1C, was linked in a later analysis to TCR beta V- and J-gene trimming.

PCR employed 60 Vbeta and 13 Jbeta primers. TCRdb keeps only in-frame clones here, not all; method: immunoSEQ multiplex PCR. This sample has about 150,000 clones, with approximately 84% found just once. The sample taken for sequencing was PBMCs. The origin of this receptor is a boy aged 2 to 9 in good health and CMV-seronegative. The V gene is TRBV7-9, the J gene TRBJ2-1, with 7 bases aligning to TRBD2. The CDR3 protein is CASSLDIWLAVYNEQFF. The CDR3 nucleotides are TGTGCCAGCAGCTTAGATATTTGGCTAGCGGTGTACAATGAGCAGTTCTTC. Full variable domain (missing parts from reference TRBV7-9 and TRBJ2-1): DTGVSQNPRHKITKRGQNVTFRCDPISEHNRLYWYRQTLGQGPEFLTYFQNEAQLEKSRLLSDRFSAERPKGSFSTLEIQRTEQGDSAMYLCASSLDIWLAVYNEQFFGPGTRLTVL.